The 8 T cell receptor beta chains below all came from one sample that was sequenced in a study of CD4 and CD8 cells across lung adenocarcinoma regions (dated by TCRdb to 2016 to 2019). Libraries were prepared through PCR. The sample was run on a HiSeq X Ten. TCRdb reprocessing: public reads trimmed at Q25 with fastp, clones called with MiXCR, in-frame beta chains kept. Duplicate CDR3 protein sequences are folded into a single record with the most common DNA and genes. This sample is represented by roughly 7,000 distinct CDR3 sequences; about 52% of them were singletons. Of the sample, 19% falls within the top ten clones. Specimen: CD8+ T cells from the center of a lung tumor. Reading the label with the study, this specimen's cell subset or site is: tumor center region. Receptors were obtained from a female donor with lung adenocarcinoma. The CD4 and CD8 labels of this study may be unreliable.

There are many counts of this clonotype. The V call is TRBV6-2 or TRBV6-3, the J call TRBJ2-1, with D possibly being TRBD2 (5 bases). Trimming removed 2 bases from V and 10 bases from J, with 12 bases in between. The CDR3 has 13 residues. CDR1 is MNHEY and CDR2 is SVGEGT in the germline V gene. The CDR3 DNA reads as TGTGCCAGCAGTTACGTCTCAAGGAGGGAGCAGTTCTTC. Amino acids: CASSYVSRREQFF.

This chain connects TRBV12-3 or TRBV12-4 to TRBJ2-5; the match to TRBD2 covers 8 bases. CDR3 length: 14 amino acids. DNA for the CDR3: TGTGTGGGCAGCGGGGGCCGTGCGGGAGAGACCCAGTACTTC. Its protein is CVGSGGRAGETQYF.

The sample holds many counts of this clonotype. The rearrangement uses TRBV6-1 and TRBJ1-2, with 9 bases lining up with TRBD1. V gave up 8 bases and J gave up 6 bases; unmatched junction bases: 4. Per germline, CDR1 MNHNS and CDR2 SASEGT. This CDR3 comprises 12 residues. The CDR3 here is CASWTGEHGYTF. CDR3 DNA: TGTGCCAGCTGGACAGGGGAGCATGGCTACACCTTC.

The table lists this clonotype with many counts. The gene calls are TRBV12-3 or TRBV12-4 and TRBJ1-2; 12 nucleotides align to TRBD1. CDR3 length: 18 residues. The V gene end was trimmed by 2 bases and the J gene end by 0 bases; junction bases not matched to a gene: 7. The DNA of the CDR3 is TGTGCCAGCAGTTTAATTGGGACAGGGGGCCTCTCTAACTATGGCTACACCTTC. Amino acids: CASSLIGTGGLSNYGYTF.

The chain couples TRBV12-3 or TRBV12-4 to TRBJ2-1; TRBD2 matches at 9 bases. The CDR3 runs 11 residues. V lost 6 bases and J lost 16; bases outside the gene matches: 7. CDR3 in amino acids: CASSAGLASFF. CDR3 nucleotides: TGTGCCAGCAGCGCGGGACTAGCAAGTTTCTTC.

Judged by abundance, this clonotype is medium-sized. The V and J genes are TRBV7-2 and TRBJ2-1; 7 nucleotides line up with TRBD2. Per the germline V gene, CDR1 is SGHTA and CDR2 is FQGNSA. V dropped 5 bases and J dropped 8; count of bases not matched to a gene: 9. This CDR3 comprises 14 residues. The CDR3 here is CASSRGLDLDEQFF. CDR3 sequence (DNA): TGTGCCAGCAGCCGAGGACTAGATCTCGATGAGCAGTTCTTC.

This clonotype was found many times. This chain joins TRBV6-1 and TRBJ1-4, with D unresolved. This CDR3 region has 15 residues. Germline V CDR1 and CDR2: MNHNS, SASEGT. The V gene lost 6 bases and the J gene lost 9 bases, with 20 bases spanning the gap. The CDR3 sequence: CASSLYTSSAQKLFF. For the CDR3, the DNA is TGTGCCAGCAGCCTATACACGTCTTCGGCGCAAAAACTGTTTTTT.

This clonotype was observed many times. The chain recombines TRBV5-1 with TRBJ2-1; 12 bases agree with TRBD2. Germline CDR1 reads SGHRS; CDR2 reads YFSETQ. J gave up 6 bases and V 4 bases, and 5 bases lay outside the gene matches. This CDR3 is 15 amino acids long. The CDR3 sequence is CASSTLAGGPNEQFF. CDR3 coding DNA: TGCGCCAGCAGCACACTAGCGGGAGGACCCAATGAGCAGTTCTTC. The variable domain in full, with the rest retrieved from reference TRBV5-1 and TRBJ2-1, is KAGVTQTPRYLIKTRGQQVTLSCSPISGHRSVSWYQQTPGQGLQFLFEYFSETQRNKGNFPGRFSGRQFSNSRSEMNVSTLELGDSALYLCASSTLAGGPNEQFFGPGTRLTVL.